The count of the clone carrying this T cell receptor beta chain is one. The antigen is undetermined. The record originates from a study of cytomegalovirus exposure and HLA in healthy donors. Background on the study: It was reported in a later analysis that the roughly 120 validation repertoires used the same platform as the roughly 700 first-cohort repertoires. Study-wide points: Cytomegalovirus association was assigned to 170 or so TCR beta chains. According to a subsequent analysis, TCR clusters identified in the first cohort showed a tendency to co-occur across the approximately 120 validation repertoires.

The CDR3 is made up of 16 amino acids. The ends lost 1 base at V and 1 base at J; junction bases unmatched: 5. The germline V gene has CDR1 SQVTM and CDR2 ANQGSEA. TCRdb's table, derived via immunoSEQ multiplex PCR, lists solely in-frame clones and lacks some. Of under 300,000 clones listed, just over 85% are singletons. The TCR sequence derives from a woman aged 18-29 years in good health and CMV-seronegative. The chain employs TRBV29-1 and TRBJ2-3, with 10 bases identical to TRBD2. The sample taken for sequencing was PBMCs. CDR3 nucleotide sequence: TGCAGCGTTGAAGGTTGGACTAGCGGACGCACAGATACGCAGTATTTT. Translating gives CSVEGWTSGRTDTQYF.